This T cell receptor (beta chain) was recovered during a study of cytomegalovirus exposure and HLA in healthy donors. In the study overall: The same platform as the 500 to 700 first-cohort repertoires was used for the 130 or so validation repertoires, a later analysis reported. Study-wide results and limits: Some TCR beta chains (about 180 of them) were listed as cytomegalovirus-associated. Under in vitro conditions, a few CMV-associated chains were confirmed as specific for CMV antigens.

Details on this clone: The target antigen is unknown.

Generated by immunoSEQ multiplex PCR, the TCRdb table keeps only in-frame clones and is missing some. The sample consists of about 56,000 clones, approximately 92% of them appearing once. The donors were members of the approximately 120-subject validation cohort (separate from the roughly 680-subject first cohort). Trimming shortened V by 5 bases and J by 4 bases, and 7 bases separated the two germline ends. CDR1 is SEHNR, CDR2 FQNEAQ, per germline (reference sequence). This CDR3 region has 12 residues. Sequencing was performed on PBMCs. This clonotype was obtained from a woman between 18 and 29 years old in good health and CMV-seronegative. This chain joins TRBV7-9 and TRBJ2-3, with D uncertain. The CDR3 sequence is CASSLPADTQYF. In DNA, the CDR3 is TGTGCCAGCAGCCTCCCTGCAGATACGCAGTATTTT.